This is a list of T cell receptor beta chains from one sample in a study of shared clonotypes between healthy human individuals. The data were produced by immunoSEQ multiplex PCR, yet TCRdb's version contains in-frame clones alone and is incomplete. The sample shows about 990,000 clones, about 80% of them seen only once. The sample consisted of memory CD4+ T cells from PBMCs. The receptors here all came from a man between 18 and 35 years old in good health. Some clones in this sample may be carry-over from other donors' samples. The CDR3 runs from the conserved cysteine through the conserved F or W. D genes are given only for firm matches. Rows may omit the clone size; those that give it use once, few, many or a size class.

CDR3 | D | V | size
CASSGGRVAGYQETQYF | TRBD2 | TRBV6-1 | once
CASSAETLSTDTQYF | NA | TRBV6-1 | NA
CANEVGLAGSNEQFF | TRBD2 | TRBV7-9 | NA
CASTPRGANTGELFF | TRBD2 | TRBV5-1 | NA
CASSPTSQTYGYTF | NA | TRBV7-2 | few
CASSLARRGSGANVLTF | NA | TRBV7-2 | NA
CASTPAGGDDTEAFF | NA | TRBV28 | many
CASSVGASGRIYEQYF | TRBD2 | TRBV9 | NA
CASSPASRGATGELFF | NA | TRBV5-6 | once
CASSRGTGGETQYF | TRBD1 | TRBV4-3 | NA
CAWSLQGDQPQHF | TRBD1 | TRBV30 | NA
CATSRDYGTGDQSSYEQYF | TRBD1 | TRBV15 | NA
CASSPSGGPSYGYTF | NA | TRBV5-6 | NA
CASSQQGGEQYF | TRBD1 | TRBV18 | NA
CSVASGVSYEQYF | NA | TRBV29-1 | NA
CASSLGAYQPQHF | NA | TRBV7-2 | once
CASSLTHRGWGSPLHF | TRBD1 | TRBV7-3 | NA
CSVEDFSPGAPGGNYEQYF | NA | TRBV29-1 | once
CASSLPGTGSTGELFF | TRBD1 | TRBV5-1 | NA
CASASGSNQPQHF | NA | TRBV7-3 | many
CASSEDGDTQYF | NA | TRBV7-3 | few
CASSSTSGSGEQYF | TRBD2 | TRBV7-9 | NA
CASSFRQGATEAFF | TRBD1 | TRBV5-6 | NA
CASRPRAGASYNEQFF | TRBD2 | TRBV27 | NA
CASSLPGTSGSYEQYF | TRBD2 | TRBV7-3 | few
CASSSRTGQGNYGYTF | TRBD1 | TRBV9 | NA